This entry features one T cell receptor beta chain sequence. The entry originates in a study of OX40 agonist ivuxolimab in advanced cancers. V shed 6 bases, J shed 5 bases, and the junction held 6 bases outside the gene matches. Per germline, CDR1 SGHVS and CDR2 FNYEAQ. This CDR3 is 15 amino acids long. Data came from immunoSEQ multiplex PCR; TCRdb stores just in-frame clones and leaves some out. Counted here are roughly 41,000 clones, 85% to 90% occurring once; the ten biggest clones make up approximately 2.4%. The receptor comes from an adult with an advanced solid tumor such as melanoma, head and neck, liver or kidney cancer. This sequence joins TRBV7-6 and TRBJ2-5; TRBD2 matches 13 bases. Sequencing was performed on CD4+ or CD8+ T cells sorted from blood, taken in a trial of the OX40 agonist ivuxolimab. CDR3: CASRGGTSGDETQYF. The CDR3, as DNA: TGTGCCAGCAGAGGGGGGACTAGCGGGGATGAGACCCAGTACTTC.